The next 27 T cell receptor beta chains were all read from a single sample in a study of regulatory T cells in long-lasting Graves disease. Relying on iRepertoire HTBI primers and Arm-PCR of CDR3 regions, the team built TCR beta libraries. MiXCR, applied by TCRdb to the multiplex PCR reads, yields one record per CDR3 protein. The sample includes roughly 400,000 distinct CDR3 sequences, approximately 16% of them seen just once. As to time point: newly diagnosed GD, antithyroid drugs for less than 3 months. Generation of the TCR library employed RNA extracted from PBMCs. These data were also reused for a study on T cells in Graves' hyperthyroidism and ophthalmopathy.

Sequencing used peripheral blood mononuclear cells (PBMCs), obtained at new diagnosis, from a patient treated with antithyroid drugs. Every receptor here comes from a middle-aged woman with Graves disease.

This clonotype was seen a few times. The gene calls are TRBV3-1 and TRBJ2-5; TRBD2 agrees at 11 bases. The CDR3 covers 15 residues. Germline lookup yields CDR1 LGHDT and CDR2 YNNKEL (reference sequence). The J segment lost 6 bases and the V segment lost 0 bases, leaving 3 bases of the junction unmatched. The CDR3 protein is CASSQEGLAGQTQYF. CDR3 in DNA: TGTGCCAGCAGCCAAGAAGGACTAGCGGGCCAGACCCAGTACTTC.

The rearrangement links TRBV2 to TRBJ1-1; 9 positions agree with TRBD1. V lost 8 bases and J lost 4; bases outside the gene matches: 5. Per germline, CDR1 SNHLY and CDR2 FYNNEI. The length of the CDR3 is 13 residues. The CDR3 is CASGTGRGTEAFF. CDR3 DNA: TGTGCCAGCGGGACAGGGAGGGGCACTGAAGCTTTCTTT.

There are a few counts of this clonotype. The chain is built from TRBV20-1 and TRBJ2-7, with TRBD1 matching over 7 bases. This CDR3 comprises 16 residues. V lost 0 bases to trimming and J lost 5 bases; unmatched junction nucleotides: 13. CDR1 and CDR2 (germline): DFQATT, SNEGSKA (reference sequence). The CDR3 here is CSARDFESGGANEQYF. The CDR3, as DNA: TGCAGTGCTAGAGATTTCGAGTCAGGGGGTGCGAACGAGCAGTACTTC.

The chain is built from TRBV28 and TRBJ1-1; D is possibly TRBD1 (6 bases). CDR1 and CDR2 (germline): MDHEN, SYDVKM. Trimming took off 5 bases at V and 0 bases at J, with 10 bases between the two ends. The CDR3 contains 14 residues. The CDR3 is CASSIQGMNTEAFF. The CDR3 DNA is TGTGCCAGCAGTATCCAGGGGATGAACACTGAAGCTTTCTTT.

A remark on this clonotype: With a much larger clone just one base away, this may be a read error. The genes are TRBV4-1 and TRBJ1-6; the match to TRBD1 covers 7 bases. J lost 6 bases, V lost 10 bases, and 9 bases had no gene match. This CDR3 is 14 amino acids long. Looked up from germline, CDR1 is MGHRA and CDR2 is YSYEKL. CDR3 protein: CANSQGGFNSPLHF. The CDR3 nucleotides are TGCGCCAACAGTCAAGGGGGCTTTAATTCACCCCTCCACTTT.

The chain uses TRBV27 and TRBJ2-7; tentatively, D is TRBD1 or TRBD2 (5 bases each). Germline V gene sequence: CDR1 MNHEY, CDR2 SMNVEV (reference sequence). This CDR3 has 14 amino acids. Trimming pared 4 bases from V and 2 bases from J, leaving 12 bases between. The CDR3 is CASSSTGAPYEQYF. The CDR3 nucleotides read TGTGCCAGCAGTTCAACCGGGGCACCCTACGAGCAGTACTTC.

This clonotype was counted at least ten times. The chain couples TRBV3-1 to TRBJ2-1; D uncertain. The CDR3 is 13 amino acids. Trimming left V 0 bases short and J 9 bases short, with 9 bases between. Germline CDR1 is LGHDT and CDR2 is YNNKEL (reference sequence). CDR3 DNA: TGTGCCAGCAGCCAAGATGAAGGTGGTGAGCAGTTCTTC. This encodes CASSQDEGGEQFF.

This clonotype was seen repeatedly, ten times or more. V is TRBV3-1 and J is TRBJ1-1, with D unclear. The CDR3 is 15 amino acids. Germline CDR1 LGHDT, CDR2 YNNKEL (reference sequence). Trimming shortened V by 0 bases and J by 0 bases, and 8 bases separated the two germline ends. CDR3 nucleotides: TGTGCCAGCAGCCAAGATAGGGCAGTGAACACTGAAGCTTTCTTT. Its translation is CASSQDRAVNTEAFF.

There are many counts of this clonotype. The chain carries TRBV6-1 and TRBJ2-7; D possibly matches TRBD1 or TRBD2 (5 bases each). The CDR3 covers 15 residues. V was shortened by 5 bases and J by 3 bases, with 17 bases between the two germline ends. Germline CDR1 reads MNHNS; CDR2 reads SASEGT. CDR3 loop: CASSRGTPRDYEQYF. The DNA of the CDR3 is TGTGCCAGCAGTCGAGGGACCCCAAGGGACTACGAGCAGTACTTC.

This clonotype appeared many times. The CDR3 DNA sequence: TGTGCCAGTCGGGGCCGATACTACAATGAGCAGTTCTTC. Amino acids: CASRGRYYNEQFF. The chain is built from TRBV19 and TRBJ2-1; the D call may be TRBD1 or TRBD2 (5 bases each). The CDR3 covers 13 residues. With 8 bases removed from V and 3 bases from J, the gap between germline ends came to 11 bases. Germline CDR1 and CDR2: LNHDA and SQIVND (reference sequence). Full variable domain (outside the CDR3, taken from reference TRBV19 and TRBJ2-1): DGGITQSPKYLFRKEGQNVTLSCEQNLNHDAMYWYRQDPGQGLRLIYYSQIVNDFQKGDIAEGYSVSREKKESFPLTVTSAQKNPTAFYLCASRGRYYNEQFFGPGTRLTVL.

This clonotype was recorded many times. V gene TRBV12-3 or TRBV12-4 combines with J gene TRBJ2-1; 13 bases map to TRBD2. Trimming took 5 bases from V and 5 from J; bases not matched to a gene: 15. This CDR3 region has 19 residues. CDR3 coding DNA: TGTGCCAGCAGTATCCCCGGACTAGCGGGAGACATTGGGGACAATGAGCAGTTCTTC. Translation gives CASSIPGLAGDIGDNEQFF.

This clonotype was observed many times. The chain combines TRBV6-2 or TRBV6-3 with TRBJ2-1; 11 bases fit TRBD2. The CDR3 runs 15 residues. Trimming at V came to 5 bases and at J to 8 bases, leaving 8 bases not matched to a gene. Germline V gene data show CDR1 as MNHEY and CDR2 as SVGEGT. CDR3 DNA sequence: TGTGCCAGCAGTACATTAGCGGGAGGGCCCGATGAGCAGTTCTTC. This translates into CASSTLAGGPDEQFF.

This clonotype was seen a few times. A junction end diverges from the germline sequence, so it may reflect a read error. J is TRBJ2-5 and V is TRBV5-5; D is unresolved. The germline V gene has CDR1 SGHKS and CDR2 YYEKEE (reference sequence). The CDR3 extends over 13 amino acids. CDR3 sequence: CANSLELLLVQYF. The CDR3 DNA is TGTGCCAACAGCTTGGAGCTGCTGCTAGTCCAGTACTTC.

This clonotype was found once. The rearrangement links TRBV20-1 to TRBJ2-7; TRBD2 matches 7 bases. From germline, CDR1 is DFQATT and CDR2 SNEGSKA (reference sequence). The CDR3 is 16 amino acids. With V trimmed by 5 bases and J by 3 bases, 16 bases remained unmatched. CDR3 in DNA: TGCAGTGCTCACCGGGACTACCAGTCAAGAGTCTACGAGCAGTACTTC. Protein sequence: CSAHRDYQSRVYEQYF.

The sample holds many counts of this clonotype. The V and J genes are TRBV19 and TRBJ2-2; D gene uncertain. V lost 0 bases, J lost 5 bases, and 7 bases lay in between. The CDR3 extends over 14 amino acids. In germline, CDR1 is LNHDA, CDR2 SQIVND (reference sequence). The CDR3 is CASSIDSATGELFF. For the CDR3, the DNA is TGTGCCAGTAGTATAGACAGTGCTACCGGGGAGCTGTTTTTT.

This clonotype has at least ten counts. This chain uses TRBV28 with TRBJ1-2; TRBD1 aligns across 7 bases. CDR3 length: 17 amino acids. The germline V gene has CDR1 MDHEN and CDR2 SYDVKM. V was clipped by 7 bases and J by 3 bases; unmatched bases: 17. CDR3 DNA sequence: TGTGCCAGCAAGCAGTTTTACAGGGGTTGGGGCGACTATGGCTACACCTTC. This translates into CASKQFYRGWGDYGYTF.

Ten or more counts support this clonotype. The J gene is TRBJ1-1, the V gene TRBV20-1, with D uncertain. The CDR3 runs to 12 residues. V gave up 0 bases and J gave up 5 bases, with 7 bases separating them. From germline, CDR1 is DFQATT and CDR2 SNEGSKA (reference sequence). This CDR3 reads CSAREPRTEAFF. DNA for the CDR3: TGCAGTGCTAGAGAGCCGAGGACTGAAGCTTTCTTT.

This clonotype was detected many times. The junction shows a germline mismatch at one end, possibly a read error. The V call is TRBV9, the J call TRBJ2-7; no firm D call. There are 10 residues in the CDR3. Germline CDR1 SGDLS, CDR2 YYNGEE. This chain's CDR3 is CASSAKESGF. The CDR3 nucleotides are TGTGCCAGCAGCGCTAAGGAATCTGGTTTC.

A note on this clonotype: A read error may be the cause here, since a much bigger clone is one base away. V and J are TRBV18 and TRBJ1-1, with a weak D call TRBD1 (5 bases). V dropped 6 bases and J dropped 7 bases, with 15 bases sitting between them. This CDR3 has 13 residues. Germline loops: CDR1 KGHSH, CDR2 LQKENI. DNA of the CDR3: TGTGCCAGCTCCCAAACAGAGGACATTGAAGCTTTCTTT. This translates into CASSQTEDIEAFF. The whole variable domain, filled in from reference TRBV18 and TRBJ1-1, reads NAGVMQNPRHLVRRRGQEARLRCSPMKGHSHVYWYRQLPEEGLKFMVYLQKENIIDESGMPKERFSAEFPKEGPSILRIQQVVRGDSAAYFCASSQTEDIEAFFGQGTRLTVV.

This sequence joins TRBV29-1 and TRBJ2-1; 12 bases line up with TRBD2. The V gene's germline CDR1 is SQVTM and CDR2 ANQGSEA. V lost 2 bases to trimming and J lost 2 bases; unmatched junction nucleotides: 1. The CDR3 extends over 15 amino acids. CDR3 in amino acids: CSVELAGGPYNEQFF. CDR3 coding DNA: TGCAGCGTTGAACTAGCGGGAGGGCCCTACAATGAGCAGTTCTTC.

This clonotype appeared a few times. This chain joins TRBV7-3 and TRBJ1-5; D is perhaps TRBD1 (5 bases). Germline values: CDR1 SGHTA, CDR2 FQGTGA. Trimming pared 8 bases from V and 3 bases from J, leaving 17 bases between. The CDR3 extends over 15 amino acids. CDR3 protein: CASSGEGRDNQPQHF. The CDR3 DNA is TGTGCCAGCTCGGGAGAGGGGCGTGACAATCAGCCCCAGCATTTT.

This clonotype was seen a few times. This rearrangement joins TRBV27 to TRBJ2-3; 9 positions match TRBD1. The germline gives CDR1 MNHEY, CDR2 SMNVEV (reference sequence). The CDR3 runs to 15 residues. The ends lost 3 bases at V and 4 bases at J; junction bases unmatched: 5. CDR3 DNA sequence: TGTGCCAGCAGTTTCAGGGACAGGGCGGCAGATACGCAGTATTTT. It yields the protein CASSFRDRAADTQYF.

At least ten counts were recorded for this clonotype. The chain combines TRBV13 with TRBJ1-1, with TRBD1 as a possible D gene (6 bases). Germline CDR1 and CDR2: PRHDT and FYEKMQ (reference sequence). This CDR3 has 14 residues. Trimming left V 4 bases short and J 1 base short, with 10 bases between. CDR3: CASSSGHPNTEAFF. CDR3 sequence (DNA): TGTGCCAGCAGCTCGGGACATCCGAACACTGAAGCTTTCTTT. The variable domain in full, with the rest retrieved from reference TRBV13 and TRBJ1-1, is AAGVIQSPRHLIKEKRETATLKCYPIPRHDTVYWYQQGPGQDPQFLISFYEKMQSDKGSIPDRFSAQQFSDYHSELNMSSLELGDSALYFCASSSGHPNTEAFFGQGTRLTVV.

This clonotype was seen at least ten times. The chain recombines TRBV12-3 or TRBV12-4 with TRBJ2-3; 11 nucleotides align to TRBD2. This CDR3 has 16 amino acids. With V trimmed by 4 bases and J by 5 bases, 8 bases remained unmatched. Here the CDR3 reads CASSSPPGLAGDTQYF. The DNA for the CDR3 is TGTGCCAGCAGTTCACCCCCCGGACTAGCGGGAGATACGCAGTATTTT.

Concerning this clonotype: It may be a read error: a sequence one base away is much more abundant. As the CDR3 is not closed by the conserved phenylalanine or tryptophan, this likely results from a read error. V and J are TRBV29-1 and TRBJ2-1, with 11 bases identical to TRBD2. Germline trimming cut 4 bases from V and 0 bases from J; bases unmatched to any gene: 11. The length of the CDR3 is 18 residues. CDR1 SQVTM and CDR2 ANQGSEA come from the germline V gene. The CDR3 is CSVAGTSGSPGSYNEQFL. The CDR3 nucleotides read TGCAGCGTTGCCGGGACTAGCGGTTCTCCCGGCTCCTACAATGAGCAGTTCCTC.

There are many counts of this clonotype. The V and J genes are TRBV12-3 or TRBV12-4 and TRBJ1-5, with 9 bases aligning to TRBD1. This CDR3 has 14 residues. The junction had 3 bases not matched to a gene; V was cut back by 5 bases and J by 4 bases. The CDR3 DNA reads as TGTGCCAGCAGTAAGGACAGGGGAAATCAGCCCCAGCATTTT. Translation gives CASSKDRGNQPQHF.

This rearrangement joins TRBV12-3 or TRBV12-4 to TRBJ2-2; TRBD2 aligns across 9 bases. V lost 3 bases and J lost 5; bases outside the gene matches: 13. CDR3 length equals 18 residues. CDR3 sequence: CASSFYLAGRPETGELFF. DNA for the CDR3: TGTGCCAGCAGTTTCTACCTAGCGGGAAGGCCAGAGACCGGGGAGCTGTTTTTT.